Below are 23 T cell receptor beta chains sequenced from a single sample in a study of PD-L1 blockade in urothelial cancer. Noted time point: peripheral blood 6 weeks after treatment start. Sequencing used immunoSEQ multiplex PCR; TCRdb keeps in-frame clones, though not all of them. The table lists 90,000 to 130,000 clones, approximately 90% of them singletons. This material consisted of PBMCs, taken around atezolizumab (anti-PD-L1) treatment. Receptors were obtained from a man aged 60 to 75 with urothelial cancer.

V gene TRBV7-8 combines with J gene TRBJ1-1, with D unclear. V dropped 3 bases and J dropped 4 bases, with 9 bases sitting between them. In germline, CDR1 is SGHVS, CDR2 FQNEAQ. CDR3 length equals 13 residues. The CDR3 region has the DNA TGTGCCAGCAGCTTCTCGAGCTCCACTGAAGCTTTCTTT. Its translation is CASSFSSSTEAFF.

The CDR3, as DNA: TGTGCCAGCAGCTCTCCGGGACAGGGGCAGTTCCAAGGTTGGGGCTACACCTTC. This gives the protein CASSSPGQGQFQGWGYTF. V and J are TRBV2 and TRBJ1-2, with TRBD1 matching 10 bases. Trimming at V came to 6 bases and at J to 8 bases, leaving 21 bases not matched to a gene. Germline CDR1 and CDR2: SNHLY and FYNNEI. The CDR3 is 18 amino acids.

The rearrangement joins TRBV5-1 to TRBJ2-3, with 7 bases aligning to TRBD2. The CDR3 extends over 14 amino acids. Germline values: CDR1 SGHRS, CDR2 YFSETQ. V was pared by 0 bases and J by 5 bases, with 3 bases of the junction left unmatched. DNA of the CDR3: TGCGCCAGCAGCTTGGGGCGGGAGAAAGATACGCAGTATTTT. Encoded protein: CASSLGREKDTQYF.

V gene TRBV6-1 combines with J gene TRBJ2-3; a weak D match, TRBD2 (6 bases). The CDR3 covers 14 residues. Trimming cost V 4 bases and J 4 bases, with 12 bases left between them. Germline CDR1 reads MNHNS; CDR2 reads SASEGT. The CDR3 DNA is TGTGCCAGCAGTGCCTTAGCGGCCGCAGATACGCAGTATTTT. It translates to CASSALAAADTQYF.

The gene calls are TRBV5-1 and TRBJ2-1; D is perhaps TRBD1 (6 bases). V gave up 0 bases and J gave up 9 bases, with 19 bases separating them. The CDR3 loop spans 16 amino acids. The germline V gene encodes CDR1 SGHRS and CDR2 YFSETQ. The CDR3: CASSLAGGGQITEQFF. The DNA for the CDR3 is TGCGCCAGCAGCTTGGCCGGCGGAGGACAGATCACTGAGCAGTTCTTC.

This chain links TRBV4-3 with TRBJ2-1; D may be TRBD2 (6 bases). Between the trimmed V and J ends, which lost 2 bases and 3 bases, there was a span of 11 bases. This CDR3 contains 15 residues. CDR1 and CDR2 from the germline V gene are LGHNA and YSLEER. CDR3 coding DNA: TGCGCCAGCAGCCAATCCGGGACTCGCTACAATGAGCAGTTCTTC. Encoded protein: CASSQSGTRYNEQFF.

The V call is TRBV2, the J call TRBJ1-1, with 10 bases fitting TRBD1. V dropped 10 bases and J dropped 0; count of bases not matched to a gene: 11. The CDR3 sequence is 16 residues long. Germline CDR1 is SNHLY and CDR2 is FYNNEI. Here the CDR3 reads CATRRGTGALNTEAFF. CDR3 DNA: TGTGCCACCCGGAGGGGGACAGGGGCTCTGAACACTGAAGCTTTCTTT.

This chain links TRBV11-2 with TRBJ2-3, with TRBD1 identical over 8 bases. Germline loops: CDR1 SGHAT, CDR2 FQNNGV. This CDR3 comprises 14 residues. V was pared by 5 bases and J by 1 base, with 2 bases of the junction left unmatched. In DNA, the CDR3 is TGTGCCAGCAGCACCAGGGGGCGCACAGATACGCAGTATTTT. Protein sequence: CASSTRGRTDTQYF.

V gene TRBV9 combines with J gene TRBJ2-7, with D possibly matching TRBD1 (6 bases). Trimming took 4 bases from V and 6 from J, leaving 14 bases between them. Germline V gene lookup returns CDR1 SGDLS and CDR2 YYNGEE. The CDR3 extends over 13 amino acids. The CDR3 DNA follows: TGTGCCAGCAGCCAAGGGGGTTGGGGCGAGCAGTACTTC. Encoded protein: CASSQGGWGEQYF.

The chain links TRBV6-5 to TRBJ2-5; TRBD1 is a possible D gene (5 bases). Looked up from germline, CDR1 is MNHEY and CDR2 is SVGAGI. V was pared by 2 bases and J by 7 bases, with 11 bases between. This CDR3 spans 13 amino acids. As DNA, the CDR3 is TGTGCCAGCAGTTACGGTATCCAGGGGACCCAGTACTTC. This translates into CASSYGIQGTQYF.

This chain links TRBV2 with TRBJ2-5; D gene ambiguous. The V gene lost 2 bases and the J gene lost 5 bases, with 6 bases spanning the gap. CDR1 and CDR2 from the germline V gene are SNHLY and FYNNEI. There are 12 residues in the CDR3. CDR3: CASSENLETQYF. The CDR3 DNA is TGTGCCAGCAGTGAAAATCTGGAGACCCAGTACTTC.

This clone has a single count. V is TRBV9 and J is TRBJ2-2; 9 bases are shared with TRBD1. V trimming: 0 bases; J trimming: 5 bases; junction bases outside the gene matches: 2. CDR1 is SGDLS and CDR2 is YYNGEE in the germline V gene. CDR3 length: 15 residues. The CDR3 nucleotides read TGTGCCAGCAGCGTAGGACAGGGGGAAACCGGGGAGCTGTTTTTT. It translates to CASSVGQGETGELFF. Based on the CDR3 plus reference TRBV9 and TRBJ2-2, the full variable domain is DSGVTQTPKHLITATGQRVTLRCSPRSGDLSVYWYQQSLDQGLQFLIQYYNGEERAKGNILERFSAQQFPDLHSELNLSSLELGDSALYFCASSVGQGETGELFFGEGSRLTVL.

Here the CDR3 DNA reads TGTGCCAGCAGTTTACTAGCGGGACAGGGGAATGGCTACACCTTC. Its translation is CASSLLAGQGNGYTF. The V and J genes are TRBV28 and TRBJ1-2; 10 bases fit TRBD1. V lost 2 bases to trimming and J lost 6 bases; unmatched junction nucleotides: 6. The germline gives CDR1 MDHEN, CDR2 SYDVKM. The CDR3 has 15 amino acids.

This chain links TRBV11-2 with TRBJ2-5; a possible D gene is TRBD2 (6 bases). Trimming stripped 4 bases from V and 4 bases from J, with 16 bases between. The germline V gene has CDR1 SGHAT and CDR2 FQNNGV. The CDR3 extends over 15 amino acids. The CDR3 region is CASSSGGASGETQYF. The CDR3 nucleotides read TGTGCCAGCAGCTCGGGCGGGGCGAGTGGAGAGACCCAGTACTTC.

The V and J genes are TRBV19 and TRBJ2-3; possible D gene TRBD1, 5 bases. This CDR3 region has 15 residues. The germline CDR1 and CDR2 sequences are LNHDA and SQIVND (reference sequence). V gave up 5 bases and J gave up 0 bases, with 12 bases separating them. The CDR3 protein is CASSGKGLSTDTQYF. CDR3 DNA: TGTGCCAGTAGTGGTAAGGGGTTGAGCACAGATACGCAGTATTTT.

The V gene is TRBV19, the J gene TRBJ1-3, with D perhaps matching TRBD1 (6 bases). Germline values: CDR1 LNHDA, CDR2 SQIVND (reference sequence). This CDR3 region has 14 residues. Trimming pared 3 bases from V and 5 bases from J, leaving 11 bases between. Here the CDR3 reads CASSIMGARNTIYF. As DNA, the CDR3 is TGTGCCAGTAGTATCATGGGGGCTCGAAACACCATATATTTT. The entire variable domain, with the rest obtained from reference TRBV19 and TRBJ1-3, is as follows: DGGITQSPKYLFRKEGQNVTLSCEQNLNHDAMYWYRQDPGQGLRLIYYSQIVNDFQKGDIAEGYSVSREKKESFPLTVTSAQKNPTAFYLCASSIMGARNTIYFGEGSWLTVV.

The chain is built from TRBV7-9 and TRBJ2-1, with D unclear. Trimming stripped 2 bases from V and 6 bases from J, with 11 bases between. From germline, CDR1 is SEHNR and CDR2 FQNEAQ (reference sequence). CDR3 length: 14 amino acids. The CDR3 region has the DNA TGTGCCAGCAGCTTACCGGGTCCGTTCAATGAGCAGTTCTTC. Amino acid sequence: CASSLPGPFNEQFF.

This chain uses TRBV5-5 with TRBJ2-5, with unresolved D. Trimming took off 6 bases at V and 2 bases at J, with 11 bases between the two ends. Germline V gene sequence: CDR1 SGHKS, CDR2 YYEKEE (reference sequence). The CDR3 is made up of 13 amino acids. This CDR3 is CASMRSGQETQYF. The DNA for the CDR3 is TGTGCCAGCATGAGGAGTGGGCAAGAGACCCAGTACTTC. Drawing the rest from reference TRBV5-5 and TRBJ2-5, the complete variable domain is DAGVTQSPTHLIKTRGQQVTLRCSPISGHKSVSWYQQVLGQGPQFIFQYYEKEERGRGNFPDRFSARQFPNYSSELNVNALLLGDSALYLCASMRSGQETQYFGPGTRLLVL.

The rearrangement links TRBV6-9 to TRBJ1-2, with D possibly being TRBD1 (6 bases). Per germline, CDR1 MNHGY and CDR2 SVAAGI. The CDR3 runs to 16 residues. V was trimmed by 4 bases and J by 6 bases, leaving 21 bases between them. The CDR3 nucleotides are TGTGCCAGCAGTTTCGGGGGGGGCAGGGGTAATGATGGCTACACCTTC. Translation gives CASSFGGGRGNDGYTF.

This clone occurred once. CDR3 sequence: CASSFNIEQYF. The CDR3 region has the DNA TGTGCCAGCAGCTTTAATATCGAGCAGTACTTC. V and J are TRBV11-1 and TRBJ2-7; D uncertain. The length of the CDR3 is 11 residues. Trimming stripped 3 bases from V and 6 bases from J, with 6 bases between. Germline V gene lookup returns CDR1 SGHAT and CDR2 FQDESV (reference sequence). Filled out from reference TRBV11-1 and TRBJ2-7, the complete variable domain reads EAEVAQSPRYKITEKSQAVAFWCDPISGHATLYWYRQILGQGPELLVQFQDESVVDDSQLPKDRFSAERLKGVDSTLKIQPAELGDSAMYLCASSFNIEQYFGPGTRLTVT.

This clone was detected once. The V call is TRBV6-5, the J call TRBJ1-2; weak D call: TRBD1 (6 bases). Germline CDR1 and CDR2: MNHEY and SVGAGI. V dropped 6 bases and J dropped 4 bases, with 12 bases sitting between them. The CDR3 spans 13 residues. DNA of the CDR3: TGTGCCAGCAGCCCAGGACAGCGCTATGGCTACACCTTC. Amino acids: CASSPGQRYGYTF.

The CDR3 bases are TGTGCCAGCAGCTCGGGACTAGCGATGACAGATACGCAGTATTTT. Residues: CASSSGLAMTDTQYF. The rearrangement uses TRBV5-6 and TRBJ2-3; 10 nucleotides agree with TRBD2. V lost 3 bases, J lost 3 bases, and 4 bases stayed unmatched. Germline values: CDR1 SGHDT, CDR2 YYEEEE. The CDR3 is made up of 15 amino acids.

The chain couples TRBV5-1 to TRBJ2-3; D is possibly TRBD1 (5 bases). V lost 5 bases to trimming and J lost 2 bases, with 12 bases between them. The CDR3 consists of 14 residues. In germline, CDR1 is SGHRS, CDR2 YFSETQ. The CDR3 bases are TGCGCCAGCAGACTGGGGCCCTCCACAGATACGCAGTATTTT. It yields the protein CASRLGPSTDTQYF.